Listed below are T cell receptor beta chains from one sample, sequenced in a study of blood T cell repertoires in COVID-19. TCRdb keeps only in-frame clones here, not all; method: immunoSEQ multiplex PCR. The profile shows about 95,000 clones, about 89% of them singletons. Sequencing input: peripheral blood. The receptors shown here come from a woman in her seventies with acute or convalescent COVID-19. The CDR3 runs from the conserved cysteine through the conserved F or W. Each record gives: V gene, J gene, clone size, CDR3 length, D gene, CDR3 DNA, CDR3 protein. The D gene is left open where the match is weak. Only some rows state a clone size, as once, few, many or a class for expanded clones.

v_call: TRBV5-8; j_call: TRBJ2-7; clone_size: NA; cdr3_length: 19; d_call: TRBD1; cdr3_nt: TGTGCCAGCAGCTCGACTATATGGGGACAGGACCCAGAACCTTACGAGCAGTACTTC; cdr3_aa: CASSSTIWGQDPEPYEQYF
v_call: TRBV6-5; j_call: TRBJ1-4; clone_size: NA; cdr3_length: 13; d_call: NA; cdr3_nt: TGTGCCAGCAGTTACTCGAGGGGGGGAAAACTGTTTTTT; cdr3_aa: CASSYSRGGKLFF
v_call: TRBV5-6; j_call: TRBJ1-2; clone_size: NA; cdr3_length: 14; d_call: TRBD1; cdr3_nt: TGTGCCAGCAGCTTTTTACAGGGGGCGTCGGGCTACACCTTC; cdr3_aa: CASSFLQGASGYTF
v_call: TRBV3-1/TRBV3-2; j_call: TRBJ1-5; clone_size: once; cdr3_length: 16; d_call: TRBD1; cdr3_nt: TGTGCCAGCAGTCTCGGACAGGGGGCCTTCAATCAGCCCCAGCATTTT; cdr3_aa: CASSLGQGAFNQPQHF
v_call: TRBV12-3/TRBV12-4; j_call: TRBJ1-5; clone_size: NA; cdr3_length: 13; d_call: NA; cdr3_nt: TGTGCCAGCAGTTTCCGAGGCGGGCAGCCCCAGCATTTT; cdr3_aa: CASSFRGGQPQHF
v_call: TRBV5-6; j_call: TRBJ2-5; clone_size: NA; cdr3_length: 15; d_call: TRBD1; cdr3_nt: TGTGCCAGCAGCTTGGACAGGGGGTACCAAGAGACCCAGTACTTC; cdr3_aa: CASSLDRGYQETQYF
v_call: TRBV19; j_call: TRBJ2-5; clone_size: NA; cdr3_length: 13; d_call: NA; cdr3_nt: TGTGCCAGTAGTATAGGTATCCAAGAGACCCAGTACTTC; cdr3_aa: CASSIGIQETQYF
v_call: TRBV23-1; j_call: TRBJ1-1; clone_size: once; cdr3_length: 16; d_call: NA; cdr3_nt: TGCGCCAGCAGTCAATCTAAGACGGGGAGGAACACTGAAGCTTTCTTT; cdr3_aa: CASSQSKTGRNTEAFF
v_call: TRBV19; j_call: TRBJ1-1; clone_size: once; cdr3_length: 13; d_call: NA; cdr3_nt: TGTGCCAGTAGTATAGGTAGGGGGACTGAAGCTTTCTTT; cdr3_aa: CASSIGRGTEAFF
v_call: TRBV7-9; j_call: TRBJ2-1; clone_size: NA; cdr3_length: 15; d_call: NA; cdr3_nt: TGTGCCAGCAGCCCGGGTCGTAGCTCCTACAATGAGCAGTTCTTC; cdr3_aa: CASSPGRSSYNEQFF
v_call: TRBV28; j_call: TRBJ1-1; clone_size: NA; cdr3_length: 15; d_call: TRBD1; cdr3_nt: TGTGCCAGCAGCCCCGGGACAGGAACGAACACTGAAGCTTTCTTT; cdr3_aa: CASSPGTGTNTEAFF